The sequence of this T cell receptor (beta chain) was determined in a study of blood T cell repertoires in COVID-19. About the research overall: COVID-19 samples, acute and convalescent, were from the United States, Italy and Spain. Sample material is recorded as cDNA or gDNA derived from T cells, B-cell-depleted T cells, or PBMCs.

The CDR3 length is 13 residues. CDR1 is LGHDT, CDR2 YNNKEL, per germline (reference sequence). Trimming left V 2 bases short and J 6 bases short, with 10 bases between. This clone was recorded once. As handled by the study authors: By means of reference gene primer amplification, nucleated cell counts were estimated. Sequenced by immunoSEQ multiplex PCR; TCRdb stores in-frame clones only, minus some. For V, J and clone size, that table is used; D and trimming come from the DNA. The sample includes about 190,000 clones, 90% of them seen just once. The chain is built from TRBV3-1 (or the pseudogene TRBV3-2) and TRBJ1-1; D remains unclear. The TCR comes from a man aged 45 to 65 with acute or convalescent COVID-19. The sequencing input was peripheral blood. The CDR3 DNA reads as TGTGCCAGCAGCCAATTCCAAACGGCTGAAGCTTTCTTT. This gives the protein CASSQFQTAEAFF.